This TCR beta chain was obtained from a study of early T cells in non-severe SARS-CoV-2 infection. Individual cDNA molecules received unique molecular identifiers. Via MiXCR, TCRdb re-called the 5' RACE reads, giving one row per CDR3 protein. The sample contains some 53,000 distinct CDR3 sequences, 8% to 8.5% of which appear only once. This clonotype has only a few counts. Its antigen is still unknown. The CDR3 is 18 amino acids. V lost 2 bases, J lost 5 bases, and 23 bases lay in between. CDR1 and CDR2 from the germline V gene are SGHNT and YENEEA. Study-wide results and limits: VDJdb matching skewed toward anti-spike CD8 responses, missing private and CD4 specificities.

Sequenced: whole blood. The chain combines TRBV11-3 with TRBJ2-3; D might be TRBD1 (8 bases). The TCR sequence derives from an adult who was a healthcare worker with PCR-confirmed SARS-CoV-2 infection or an uninfected control (not recorded which). CDR3 coding DNA: TGTGCCAGCAGCTTAAGGGGACAGGCAGCGGGGAAGGAAGATACGCAGTATTTT. Translating it yields CASSLRGQAAGKEDTQYF.